These T cell receptor beta chains were read from a single sample in a study of T cells in Graves' hyperthyroidism and ophthalmopathy. Each CDR3 protein gets one entry after TCRdb re-called the multiplex PCR reads with MiXCR. The repertoire holds over 500,000 distinct CDR3 sequences, with 17% as singletons. The specimen sequenced was blood. The receptors shown here come from a woman between 18 and 30 years old with Graves' ophthalmopathy. Each CDR3 is given without its conserved first and last residue.

TRBJ2-1,TRBV19,ASSMGTSGNNEQF
TRBJ2-7,TRBV27,ASSYGQGNEQY
TRBJ1-3,TRBV7-9,ASSLVAGGPGNTIY
TRBJ2-2,TRBV6-1,ASSFAGGPGRNTGELF
TRBJ2-7,TRBV3-1,ASSGRDYPYEQY
TRBJ2-1,TRBV28,ASSAPRGLDAYNEQF
TRBJ1-1,TRBV7-2,ASSLALDGTGLTKGTEAF
TRBJ1-4,TRBV27,ASSLEGNLNEKLF
TRBJ2-7,TRBV20-1,SAQMARGGSYEQY
TRBJ2-1,TRBV7-2,ASSLDMATSYNEQF
TRBJ1-1,TRBV6-1,ASRALGENTEAF
TRBJ1-1,TRBV6-5,ASSYSPQGSNTEAF
TRBJ2-1,TRBV12-3/TRBV12-4,ASSFPRDEQF
TRBJ2-3,TRBV2,ASSGGLAGNTDTQY
TRBJ1-2,TRBV7-9,ASSLATGQEYGYT
TRBJ1-2,TRBV27,ATSDGYGYT
TRBJ2-3,TRBV18,ASSTGFTDTQY
TRBJ2-2,TRBV7-9,ASSLGQGTTGELF
TRBJ1-1,TRBV20-1,SARDPDRGNTEAF
TRBJ1-1,TRBV28,ASSFWGRMNTEAF